What follows are 19 T cell receptor beta chains derived from one specimen sequenced in a study of cytotoxic CD8 clonotypes in ibrutinib-treated CLL (dated by TCRdb to about 2021). The label giving this sample's time point can be read as: approximately 25 months on ibrutinib. The library came from the immunoSEQ multiplex PCR assay. Drawn from immuneACCESS, this table holds only the in-frame rearrangements with V and J called that TCRdb kept. Clones are partly lost; checked studies trace under half to an unresolved V gene and leave the rest unexplained. The table for this sample lists 150,000 to 250,000 clones; around 72% of them were counted only once. 13% of the sample comes from the top ten. This specimen was PBMCs, taken after 24 months of ibrutinib treatment. The source is a human donor with chronic lymphocytic leukemia.

V is TRBV5-6 and J is TRBJ1-1; weak D call: TRBD1 (6 bases). Germline V gene data show CDR1 as SGHDT and CDR2 as YYEEEE. Trimming stripped 0 bases from V and 8 bases from J, with 8 bases between. The CDR3 consists of 12 residues. The CDR3: CASSLGRGEAFF. CDR3 nucleotides: TGTGCCAGCAGCTTGGGCAGGGGAGAAGCTTTCTTT.

This chain connects TRBV9 to TRBJ2-7; a weak D match, TRBD2 (5 bases). Germline CDR1 reads SGDLS; CDR2 reads YYNGEE. V was shortened by 0 bases and J by 0 bases, with 10 bases between the two germline ends. The CDR3 extends over 15 amino acids. CDR3 in amino acids: CASSVGPGDSYEQYF. DNA of the CDR3: TGTGCCAGCAGCGTAGGGCCCGGGGACTCCTACGAGCAGTACTTC.

There are a few counts of this clone. The rearrangement joins TRBV2 to TRBJ2-2; the D is unclear. The CDR3 runs to 15 residues. Trimming removed 2 bases at V and 1 base at J, with 8 bases between. Germline V gives CDR1 SNHLY, CDR2 FYNNEI. The chain's CDR3 is CASSESSVNTGELFF. In DNA, the CDR3 is TGTGCCAGCAGTGAATCAAGCGTGAACACCGGGGAGCTGTTTTTT.

This chain connects TRBV27 to TRBJ1-1; D may be TRBD1 (6 bases). CDR1 and CDR2 (germline): MNHEY, SMNVEV (reference sequence). The CDR3 length is 17 residues. Trimming removed 5 bases at V and 5 bases at J, with 24 bases between. The CDR3 spells CASSGRRQAISRTEAFF. The DNA for the CDR3 is TGTGCCAGCAGTGGTAGAAGACAGGCTATTTCGAGAACTGAAGCTTTCTTT.

The rearrangement uses TRBV19 and TRBJ1-5; TRBD1 agrees at 8 bases. The germline gives CDR1 LNHDA, CDR2 SQIVND (reference sequence). The CDR3 sequence is 15 residues long. The V segment lost 6 bases and the J segment 0 bases; nucleotides outside the gene matches: 4. This CDR3 reads CASSRQGYSNQPQHF. In nucleotides, the CDR3 is TGTGCCAGTAGCCGACAGGGGTATAGCAATCAGCCCCAGCATTTT.

The chain recombines TRBV29-1 with TRBJ2-5, with unresolved D. CDR3 size: 13 residues. Trimming stripped 7 bases from V and 4 bases from J, with 16 bases between. The V gene's germline CDR1 is SQVTM and CDR2 ANQGSEA. CDR3 nucleotide sequence: TGCAGCGGGGCTTCGGGCGGAGTAGAGACCCAGTACTTC. Its protein is CSGASGGVETQYF.

The V and J genes are TRBV5-4 and TRBJ1-2; D gene uncertain. CDR1 is SGHNT and CDR2 is YYREEE in the germline V gene (reference sequence). V dropped 1 base and J dropped 0 bases, with 10 bases sitting between them. CDR3 length equals 15 residues. The CDR3 DNA follows: TGTGCCAGCAGCTTGAGTCCAGTTTCTAACTATGGCTACACCTTC. It yields the protein CASSLSPVSNYGYTF.

This chain uses TRBV7-6 with TRBJ1-5, with 8 bases aligning to TRBD1. Germline V gene data show CDR1 as SGHVS and CDR2 as FNYEAQ. This CDR3 has 14 residues. V was pared by 1 base and J by 5 bases, with 1 base of the junction left unmatched. CDR3 in DNA: TGTGCCAGCAGCTTAGTGACAGGGGATCAGCCCCAGCATTTT. It is translated as CASSLVTGDQPQHF.

This clone showed up just a few times. This chain uses TRBV15 with TRBJ2-7; possible D gene TRBD1, 5 bases. The CDR3 runs 15 residues. V lost 0 bases and J lost 2, with 11 bases in between. Germline V gives CDR1 LNHNV, CDR2 YYDKDF (reference sequence). CDR3 nucleotides: TGTGCCACCAGCAGAGATCGTAAGGGGACCTACGAGCAGTACTTC. Amino acid sequence: CATSRDRKGTYEQYF.

V usage is TRBV7-2 and J usage is TRBJ2-7; TRBD1 matches at 7 bases. V trimming: 5 bases; J trimming: 3 bases; junction bases outside the gene matches: 7. The CDR3 is made up of 14 amino acids. Germline lookup yields CDR1 SGHTA and CDR2 FQGNSA. CDR3 nucleotide sequence: TGTGCCAGCAGCCCACGGGACAGAGTCTACGAGCAGTACTTC. Protein product: CASSPRDRVYEQYF.

J is TRBJ2-1 and V is TRBV28; TRBD2 might be the D (5 bases). The CDR3 contains 16 residues. Trimming left V 6 bases short and J 5 bases short, with 20 bases between. CDR1 is MDHEN and CDR2 is SYDVKM in the germline V gene. The CDR3 bases are TGTGCCAGCAGCCCTCCCCCGGGGAGTGGTCACAATGAGCAGTTCTTC. It encodes CASSPPPGSGHNEQFF.

CDR3 DNA sequence: TGTGCCAGCAGCCCAGGACTAGCGGTGATCTACGAGCAGTACTTC. Translation: CASSPGLAVIYEQYF. The chain couples TRBV7-9 to TRBJ2-7, with 10 bases lining up with TRBD2. The V gene end was trimmed by 5 bases and the J gene end by 3 bases; junction bases not matched to a gene: 7. The germline CDR1 and CDR2 sequences are SEHNR and FQNEAQ (reference sequence). This CDR3 contains 15 residues.

The sample holds a few counts of this clone. The gene calls are TRBV7-9 and TRBJ2-5; perhaps TRBD1 as D (5 bases). V gave up 3 bases and J gave up 4 bases, with 21 bases separating them. The CDR3 contains 17 residues. Germline assignment: CDR1 SEHNR and CDR2 FQNEAQ (reference sequence). CDR3 protein: CASSLGMSGNRRETQYF. The CDR3 DNA sequence: TGTGCCAGCAGCTTGGGGATGTCAGGGAATCGCCGAGAGACCCAGTACTTC.

The chain has TRBV11-2 and TRBJ2-3; TRBD2 aligns across 13 bases. After removal of 5 bases from V and 2 bases from J, the junction contained 4 bases not matched to a gene. The CDR3 runs to 16 residues. From germline, CDR1 is SGHAT and CDR2 FQNNGV. DNA of the CDR3: TGTGCCAGCAGCGTGGGACTAGCGGGGTACACAGATACGCAGTATTTT. It encodes CASSVGLAGYTDTQYF.

The CDR3 is CARSVAMGGSGETQYF. DNA of the CDR3: TGCGCCCGGTCCGTGGCGATGGGTGGGAGCGGAGAGACCCAGTACTTC. The chain employs TRBV10-2 and TRBJ2-5; D is possibly TRBD2 (5 bases). Germline V gives CDR1 WSHSY, CDR2 SAAADI. The V and J ends lost 11 bases and 4 bases respectively, with 26 bases between them. This CDR3 contains 16 residues.

This rearrangement joins TRBV15 to TRBJ2-1; no clear D gene. Germline V lookup: CDR1 LNHNV, CDR2 YYDKDF (reference sequence). This CDR3 has 14 residues. The germline V and J ends were trimmed by 3 bases and 5 bases, with 11 bases remaining between them. CDR3 DNA sequence: TGTGCCACCAGCAGCCGAACCTGGGACAATGAGCAGTTCTTC. Translated, it gives CATSSRTWDNEQFF.

This clone was counted only a few times. The chain employs TRBV4-2 and TRBJ2-4; perhaps TRBD2 as D (5 bases). Trimming took 0 bases from V and 0 from J, leaving 18 bases between them. The CDR3 consists of 19 residues. CDR1 and CDR2 from the germline V gene are LGHNA and YNFKEQ. Here the CDR3 DNA reads TGTGCCAGCAGCCAAGAACTAGAGTACTTCAGCATAGCCAAAAACATTCAGTACTTC. Its translation is CASSQELEYFSIAKNIQYF.

The genes are TRBV5-1 and TRBJ2-3; 14 bases fit TRBD2. The V segment lost 2 bases and the J segment 4 bases; nucleotides outside the gene matches: 9. CDR3 length: 18 residues. From germline, CDR1 is SGHRS and CDR2 YFSETQ. The CDR3 loop is CASSLRLAGGPVPDTQYF. CDR3 nucleotides: TGCGCCAGCAGCTTACGACTAGCGGGAGGGCCGGTCCCAGATACGCAGTATTTT.

This clone showed up just once. The rearrangement joins TRBV29-1 to TRBJ1-4; D is possibly TRBD1 (6 bases). CDR1 and CDR2 (germline): SQVTM, ANQGSEA. The V and J ends lost 4 bases and 8 bases respectively, with 11 bases between them. CDR3 length: 12 amino acids. The CDR3 DNA sequence: TGCAGCGTTGTACAGGGAGGGGAAAAACTGTTTTTT. This codes for CSVVQGGEKLFF.